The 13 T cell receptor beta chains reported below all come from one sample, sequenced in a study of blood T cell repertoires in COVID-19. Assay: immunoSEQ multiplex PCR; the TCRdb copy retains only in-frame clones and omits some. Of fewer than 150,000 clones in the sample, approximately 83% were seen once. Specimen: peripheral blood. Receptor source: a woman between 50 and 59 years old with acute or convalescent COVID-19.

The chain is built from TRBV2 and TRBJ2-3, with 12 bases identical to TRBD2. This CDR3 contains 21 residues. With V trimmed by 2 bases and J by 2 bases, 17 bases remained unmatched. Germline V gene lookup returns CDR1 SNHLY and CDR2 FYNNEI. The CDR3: CASSEPRLAGDPPLLTDTQYF. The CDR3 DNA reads TGTGCCAGCAGTGAACCGCGACTAGCGGGGGACCCACCGCTCCTCACAGATACGCAGTATTTT.

CDR3 residues: CASSRTGQGDQPQHF. In DNA form, the CDR3 reads TGCGCCAGCAGCAGAACAGGACAGGGGGATCAGCCCCAGCATTTT. The V call is TRBV5-1, the J call TRBJ1-5; 10 bases line up with TRBD1. V shed 4 bases, J shed 5 bases, and the junction held 6 bases outside the gene matches. Germline lookup yields CDR1 SGHRS and CDR2 YFSETQ. The CDR3 is made up of 15 amino acids.

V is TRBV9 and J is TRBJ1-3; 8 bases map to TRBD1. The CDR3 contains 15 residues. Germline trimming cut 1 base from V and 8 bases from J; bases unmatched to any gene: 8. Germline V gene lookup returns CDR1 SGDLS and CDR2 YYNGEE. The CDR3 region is CASSVKGTGLDTIYF. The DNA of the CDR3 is TGTGCCAGCAGCGTAAAGGGGACAGGCTTGGACACCATATATTTT. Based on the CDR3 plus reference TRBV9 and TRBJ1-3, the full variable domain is DSGVTQTPKHLITATGQRVTLRCSPRSGDLSVYWYQQSLDQGLQFLIQYYNGEERAKGNILERFSAQQFPDLHSELNLSSLELGDSALYFCASSVKGTGLDTIYFGEGSWLTVV.

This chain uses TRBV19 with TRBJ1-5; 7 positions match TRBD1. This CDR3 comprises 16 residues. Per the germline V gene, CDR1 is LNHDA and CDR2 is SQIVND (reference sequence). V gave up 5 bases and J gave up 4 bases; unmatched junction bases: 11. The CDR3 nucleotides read TGTGCCAGTAGTCGACAGGGCGCTCTCCAAAATCAGCCCCAGCATTTT. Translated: CASSRQGALQNQPQHF.

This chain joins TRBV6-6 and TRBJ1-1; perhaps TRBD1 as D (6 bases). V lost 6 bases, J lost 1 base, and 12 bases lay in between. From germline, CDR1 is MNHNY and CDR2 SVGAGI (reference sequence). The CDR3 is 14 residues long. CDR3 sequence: CASSGKGGNTEAFF. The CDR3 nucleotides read TGTGCCAGCAGCGGAAAAGGGGGGAACACTGAAGCTTTCTTT.

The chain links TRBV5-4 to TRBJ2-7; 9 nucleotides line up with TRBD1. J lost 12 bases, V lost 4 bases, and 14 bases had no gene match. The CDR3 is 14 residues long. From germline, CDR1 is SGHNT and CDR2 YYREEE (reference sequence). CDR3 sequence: CASSVRDRAVRMYF. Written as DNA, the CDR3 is TGTGCCAGCAGCGTCCGGGACAGGGCGGTTCGTATGTACTTC.

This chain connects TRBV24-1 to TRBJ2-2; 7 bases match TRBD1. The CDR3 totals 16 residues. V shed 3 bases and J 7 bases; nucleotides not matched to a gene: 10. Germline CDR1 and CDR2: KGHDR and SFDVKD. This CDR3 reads CATSDVRGRTVGELFF. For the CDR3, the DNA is TGTGCCACCAGTGATGTAAGGGGGCGGACGGTCGGGGAGCTGTTTTTT.

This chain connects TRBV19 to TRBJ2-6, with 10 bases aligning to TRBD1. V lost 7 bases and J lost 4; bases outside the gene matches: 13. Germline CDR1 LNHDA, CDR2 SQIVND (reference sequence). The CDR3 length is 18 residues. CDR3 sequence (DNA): TGTGCCAGTACCCGCATGGGGACAGGGGCGATCGGGGCCAACGTCCTGACTTTC. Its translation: CASTRMGTGAIGANVLTF.

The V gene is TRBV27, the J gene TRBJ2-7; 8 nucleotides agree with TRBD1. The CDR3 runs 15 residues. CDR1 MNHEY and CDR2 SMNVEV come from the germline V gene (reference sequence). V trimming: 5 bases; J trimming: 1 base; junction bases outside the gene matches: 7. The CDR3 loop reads CASSPGQGLSYEQYF. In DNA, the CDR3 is TGTGCCAGCAGTCCAGGACAGGGCCTATCCTACGAGCAGTACTTC.

The CDR3, as DNA: TGCGCCAGCAGCCCGGGGGGGACGGCTGAAGCTTTCTTT. Protein product: CASSPGGTAEAFF. J is TRBJ1-1 and V is TRBV5-1; D is perhaps TRBD1 (5 bases). V was clipped by 4 bases and J by 6 bases, with 13 bases between them. CDR1 and CDR2 (germline): SGHRS, YFSETQ. The CDR3 is 13 amino acids.

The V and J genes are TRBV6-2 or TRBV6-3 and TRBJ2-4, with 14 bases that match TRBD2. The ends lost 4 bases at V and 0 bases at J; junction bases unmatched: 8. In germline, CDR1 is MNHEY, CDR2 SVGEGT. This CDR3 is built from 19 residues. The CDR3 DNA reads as TGTGCCAGCAGTTCCCCGGGACTAGCGGGGGAACTAGCCAAAAACATTCAGTACTTC. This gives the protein CASSSPGLAGELAKNIQYF.

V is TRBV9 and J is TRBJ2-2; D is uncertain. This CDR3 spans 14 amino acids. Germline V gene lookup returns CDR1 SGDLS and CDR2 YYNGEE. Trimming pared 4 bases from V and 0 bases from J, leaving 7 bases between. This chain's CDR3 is CASSTTPNTGELFF. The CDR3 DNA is TGTGCCAGCAGCACGACACCGAACACCGGGGAGCTGTTTTTT.

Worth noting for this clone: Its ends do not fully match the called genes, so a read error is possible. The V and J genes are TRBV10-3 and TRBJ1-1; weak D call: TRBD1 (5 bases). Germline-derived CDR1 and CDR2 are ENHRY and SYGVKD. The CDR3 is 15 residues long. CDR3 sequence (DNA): TGTGCCATCAGTGAGTCGATAGGAGGGGTCGCTGAAGCTTTTTTT. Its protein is CAISESIGGVAEAFF.